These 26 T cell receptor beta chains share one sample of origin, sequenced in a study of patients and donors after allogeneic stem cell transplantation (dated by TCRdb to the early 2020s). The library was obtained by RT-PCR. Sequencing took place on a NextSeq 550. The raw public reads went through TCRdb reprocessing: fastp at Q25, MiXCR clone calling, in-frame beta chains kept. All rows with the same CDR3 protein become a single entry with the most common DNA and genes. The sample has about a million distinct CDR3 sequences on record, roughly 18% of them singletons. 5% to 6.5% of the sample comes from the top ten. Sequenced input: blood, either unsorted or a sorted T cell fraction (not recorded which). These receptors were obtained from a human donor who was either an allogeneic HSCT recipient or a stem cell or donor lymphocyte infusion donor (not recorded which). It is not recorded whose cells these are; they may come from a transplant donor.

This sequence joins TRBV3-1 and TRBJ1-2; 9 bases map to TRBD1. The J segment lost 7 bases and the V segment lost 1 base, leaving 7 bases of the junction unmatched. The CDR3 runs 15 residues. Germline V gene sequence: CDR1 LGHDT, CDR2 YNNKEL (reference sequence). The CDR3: CASSQGLDRGGGYTF. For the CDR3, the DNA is TGTGCCAGCAGCCAAGGCCTGGACAGGGGCGGTGGCTACACCTTC.

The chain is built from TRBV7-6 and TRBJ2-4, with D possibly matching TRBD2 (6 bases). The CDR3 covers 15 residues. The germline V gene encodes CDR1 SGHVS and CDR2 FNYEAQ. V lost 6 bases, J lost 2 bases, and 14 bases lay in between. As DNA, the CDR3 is TGTGCCAGCAGTGACCCGGGACTCACCAAAAACATTCAGTACTTC. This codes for CASSDPGLTKNIQYF.

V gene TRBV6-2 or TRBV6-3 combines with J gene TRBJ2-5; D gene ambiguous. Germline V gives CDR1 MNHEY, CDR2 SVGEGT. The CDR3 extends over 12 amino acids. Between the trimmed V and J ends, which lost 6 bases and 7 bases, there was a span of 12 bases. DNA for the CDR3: TGTGCCAGCAGCAACGAAGCCCGGACCCAGTACTTC. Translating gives CASSNEARTQYF.

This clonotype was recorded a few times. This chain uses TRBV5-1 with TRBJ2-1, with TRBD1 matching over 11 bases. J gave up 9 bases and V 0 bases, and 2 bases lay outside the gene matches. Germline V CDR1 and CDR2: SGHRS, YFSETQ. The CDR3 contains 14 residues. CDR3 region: CASSLEGQGGEQFF. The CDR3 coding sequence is TGCGCCAGCAGCTTGGAGGGACAGGGGGGTGAGCAGTTCTTC.

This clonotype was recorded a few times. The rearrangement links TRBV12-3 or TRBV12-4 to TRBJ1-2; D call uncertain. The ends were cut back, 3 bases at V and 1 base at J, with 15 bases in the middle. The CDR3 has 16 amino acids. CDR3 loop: CASSFGDGEINYGYTF. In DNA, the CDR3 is TGTGCCAGCAGTTTCGGAGACGGCGAGATTAACTATGGCTACACCTTC.

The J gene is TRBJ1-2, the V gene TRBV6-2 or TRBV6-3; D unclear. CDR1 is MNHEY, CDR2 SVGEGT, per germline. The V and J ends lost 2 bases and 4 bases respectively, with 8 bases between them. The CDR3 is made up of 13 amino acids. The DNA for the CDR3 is TGTGCCAGCAGTTACAACGGGCTCTATGGCTACACCTTC. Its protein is CASSYNGLYGYTF.

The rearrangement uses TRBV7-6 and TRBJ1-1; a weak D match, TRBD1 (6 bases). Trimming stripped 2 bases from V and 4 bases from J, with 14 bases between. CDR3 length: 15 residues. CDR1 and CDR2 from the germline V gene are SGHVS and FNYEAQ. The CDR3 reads CASSLRQDRPTEAFF. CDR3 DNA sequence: TGTGCCAGCAGCTTAAGACAAGACAGGCCCACTGAAGCTTTCTTT.

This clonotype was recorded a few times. The DNA of the CDR3 is TGTGCCAGCAGCTTAGAACCCAACTACGAGCAGTACTTC. This gives the protein CASSLEPNYEQYF. The V gene is TRBV7-6, the J gene TRBJ2-7; D gene ambiguous. The CDR3 extends over 13 amino acids. Germline CDR1 SGHVS, CDR2 FNYEAQ. The V gene lost 1 base and the J gene lost 3 bases, with 7 bases spanning the gap.

CDR3 sequence: CASSFRQGPNTIYF. Written as DNA, the CDR3 is TGTGCCAGCAGCTTCCGACAGGGTCCCAACACCATATATTTT. J is TRBJ1-3 and V is TRBV5-6, with 7 nucleotides matching TRBD1. V lost 2 bases, J lost 7 bases, and 6 bases stayed unmatched. Germline CDR1 and CDR2: SGHDT and YYEEEE. The CDR3 length is 14 residues.

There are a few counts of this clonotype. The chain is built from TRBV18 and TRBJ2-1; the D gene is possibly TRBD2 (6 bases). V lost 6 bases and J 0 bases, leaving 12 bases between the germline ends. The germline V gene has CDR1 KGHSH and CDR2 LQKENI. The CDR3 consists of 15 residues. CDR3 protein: CASSPRDFSYNEQFF. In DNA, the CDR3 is TGTGCCAGCTCTCCGAGGGACTTCTCCTACAATGAGCAGTTCTTC.

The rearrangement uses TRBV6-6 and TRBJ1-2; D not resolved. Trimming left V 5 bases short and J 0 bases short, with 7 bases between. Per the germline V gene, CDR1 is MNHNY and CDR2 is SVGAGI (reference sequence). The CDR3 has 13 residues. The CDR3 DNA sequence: TGTGCCAGCAGTCCACAGCCTAACTATGGCTACACCTTC. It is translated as CASSPQPNYGYTF.

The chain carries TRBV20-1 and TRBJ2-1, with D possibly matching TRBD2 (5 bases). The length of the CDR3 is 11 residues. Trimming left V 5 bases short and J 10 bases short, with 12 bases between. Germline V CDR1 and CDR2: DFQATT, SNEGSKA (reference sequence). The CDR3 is CSAGLRPEQFF. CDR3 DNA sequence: TGCAGTGCTGGACTCCGCCCGGAGCAGTTCTTC.

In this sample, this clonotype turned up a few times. The CDR3 here is CSAREGGKAFF. Here the CDR3 DNA reads TGCAGTGCTAGAGAGGGGGGGAAAGCTTTCTTT. The V and J genes are TRBV20-1 and TRBJ1-1; D is possibly TRBD1 (5 bases). The CDR3 length is 11 residues. The germline V and J ends were trimmed by 0 bases and 9 bases, with 8 bases remaining between them. In germline, CDR1 is DFQATT, CDR2 SNEGSKA (reference sequence).

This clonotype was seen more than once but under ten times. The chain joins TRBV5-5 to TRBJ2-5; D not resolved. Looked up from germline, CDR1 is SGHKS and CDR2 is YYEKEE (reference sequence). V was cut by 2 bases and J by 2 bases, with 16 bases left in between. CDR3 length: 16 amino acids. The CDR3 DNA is TGTGCCAGCAGCTTCTGGACCCTGAACCCACAAGAGACCCAGTACTTC. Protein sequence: CASSFWTLNPQETQYF.

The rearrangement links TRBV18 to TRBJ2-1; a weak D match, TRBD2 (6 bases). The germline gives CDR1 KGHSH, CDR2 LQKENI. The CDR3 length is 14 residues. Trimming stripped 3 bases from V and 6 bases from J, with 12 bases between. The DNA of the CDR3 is TGTGCCAGCTCACCTATCGGGAGAACCAATGAGCAGTTCTTC. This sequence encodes CASSPIGRTNEQFF. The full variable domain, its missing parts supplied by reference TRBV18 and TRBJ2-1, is NAGVMQNPRHLVRRRGQEARLRCSPMKGHSHVYWYRQLPEEGLKFMVYLQKENIIDESGMPKERFSAEFPKEGPSILRIQQVVRGDSAAYFCASSPIGRTNEQFFGPGTRLTVL.

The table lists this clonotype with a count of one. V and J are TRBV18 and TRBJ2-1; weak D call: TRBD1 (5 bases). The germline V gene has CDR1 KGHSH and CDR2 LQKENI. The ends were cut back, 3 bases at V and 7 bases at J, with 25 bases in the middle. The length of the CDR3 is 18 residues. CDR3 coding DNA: TGTGCCAGCTCACCGCTGGGGAACATACGACAGCTAAGGAATGAGCAGTTCTTC. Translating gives CASSPLGNIRQLRNEQFF. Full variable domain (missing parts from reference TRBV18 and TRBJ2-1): NAGVMQNPRHLVRRRGQEARLRCSPMKGHSHVYWYRQLPEEGLKFMVYLQKENIIDESGMPKERFSAEFPKEGPSILRIQQVVRGDSAAYFCASSPLGNIRQLRNEQFFGPGTRLTVL.

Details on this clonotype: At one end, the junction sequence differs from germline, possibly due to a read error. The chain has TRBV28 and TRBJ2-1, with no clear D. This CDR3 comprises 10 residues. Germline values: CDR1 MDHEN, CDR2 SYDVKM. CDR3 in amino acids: CDSSEYEQFF. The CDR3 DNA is TGTGACAGCAGTGAGTATGAGCAGTTCTTC.

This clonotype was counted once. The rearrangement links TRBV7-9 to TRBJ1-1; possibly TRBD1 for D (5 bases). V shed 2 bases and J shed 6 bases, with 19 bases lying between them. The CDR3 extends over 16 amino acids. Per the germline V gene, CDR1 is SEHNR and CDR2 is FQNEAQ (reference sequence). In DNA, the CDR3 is TGTGCCAGCAGCTTACTCATCCGGGGACGGGGCGCTGAAGCTTTCTTT. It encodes CASSLLIRGRGAEAFF.

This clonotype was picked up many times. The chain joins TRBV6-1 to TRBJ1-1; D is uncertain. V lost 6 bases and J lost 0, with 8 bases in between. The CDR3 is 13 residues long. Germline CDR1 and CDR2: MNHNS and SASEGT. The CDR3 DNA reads TGTGCCAGCAGCCCCTACTTGAACACTGAAGCTTTCTTT. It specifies CASSPYLNTEAFF.

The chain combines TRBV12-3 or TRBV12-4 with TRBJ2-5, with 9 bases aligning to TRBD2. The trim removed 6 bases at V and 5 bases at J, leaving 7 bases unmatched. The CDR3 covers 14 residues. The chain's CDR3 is CASSVRRGGETQYF. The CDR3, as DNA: TGTGCCAGCAGCGTCCGGCGGGGGGGTGAGACCCAGTACTTC.

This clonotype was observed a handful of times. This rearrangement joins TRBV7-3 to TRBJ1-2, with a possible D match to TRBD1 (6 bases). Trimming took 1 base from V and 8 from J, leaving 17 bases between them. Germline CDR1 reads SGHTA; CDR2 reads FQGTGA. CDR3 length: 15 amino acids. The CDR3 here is CASSLKGGGQGGYTF. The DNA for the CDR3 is TGTGCCAGCAGCTTAAAAGGGGGGGGCCAGGGAGGCTACACCTTC.

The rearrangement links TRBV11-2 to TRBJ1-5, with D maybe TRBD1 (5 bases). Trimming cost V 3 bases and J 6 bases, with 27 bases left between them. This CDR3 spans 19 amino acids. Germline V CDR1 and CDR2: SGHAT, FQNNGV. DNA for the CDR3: TGTGCCAGCAGCTTTTGTACCTGGACATATCGCTCCGTGAGTCAGCCCCAGCATTTT. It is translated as CASSFCTWTYRSVSQPQHF.

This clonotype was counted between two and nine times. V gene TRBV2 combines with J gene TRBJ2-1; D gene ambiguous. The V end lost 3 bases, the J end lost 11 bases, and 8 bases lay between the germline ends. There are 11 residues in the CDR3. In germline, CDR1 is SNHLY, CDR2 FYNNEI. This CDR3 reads CASSDRRQQFF. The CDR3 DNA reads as TGTGCCAGCAGTGACCGACGGCAGCAGTTCTTC.

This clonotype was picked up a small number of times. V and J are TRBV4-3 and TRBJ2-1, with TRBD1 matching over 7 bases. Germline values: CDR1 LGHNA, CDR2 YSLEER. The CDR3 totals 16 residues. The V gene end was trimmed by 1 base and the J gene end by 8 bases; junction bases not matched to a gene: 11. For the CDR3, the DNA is TGCGCCAGCAGCCAAGGACCGGGACGGACAGGCGATGAGCAGTTCTTC. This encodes CASSQGPGRTGDEQFF.

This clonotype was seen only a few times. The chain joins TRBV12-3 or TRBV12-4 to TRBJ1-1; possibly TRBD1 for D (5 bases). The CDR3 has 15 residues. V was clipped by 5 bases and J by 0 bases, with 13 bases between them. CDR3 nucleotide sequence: TGTGCCAGCAGTGCCGAGGGCAGGGTGAACACTGAAGCTTTCTTT. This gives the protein CASSAEGRVNTEAFF.

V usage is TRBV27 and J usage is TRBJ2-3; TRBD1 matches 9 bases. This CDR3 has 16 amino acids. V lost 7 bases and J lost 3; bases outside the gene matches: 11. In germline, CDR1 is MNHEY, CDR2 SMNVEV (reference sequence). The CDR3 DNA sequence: TGTGCCAGCAAAGGGGGGACAGGGTGGTGGACAGATACGCAGTATTTT. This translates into CASKGGTGWWTDTQYF.